These 18 T cell receptor beta chains were sequenced from one sample in a study of T cells after yellow fever vaccination. Via MiXCR, TCRdb re-called the 5' RACE reads, giving one row per CDR3 protein. The sample comprises roughly 250,000 distinct CDR3 sequences, over 10% of which are singletons, and 0.4% to 0.65% rests with the top ten. Sequences were derived from CD4+ T cells sorted from PBMCs, sampled 45 days after the yellow fever booster vaccination. Every receptor here comes from a man younger than 45 who received the YFV17D yellow fever vaccine.

Here the CDR3 DNA reads TGTGCCAGCAGTCCGCGGGTGGCGGGTGAGCAGTACTTC. Translated: CASSPRVAGEQYF. This chain links TRBV5-5 with TRBJ2-7; maybe TRBD2 (5 bases). Germline lookup yields CDR1 SGHKS and CDR2 YYEKEE (reference sequence). The V end lost 5 bases, the J end lost 7 bases, and 16 bases lay between the germline ends. The CDR3 has 13 amino acids.

This clonotype showed up just a few times. V gene TRBV9 combines with J gene TRBJ2-2; 8 bases are a match to TRBD2. Trimming at V came to 0 bases and at J to 1 base, leaving 2 bases not matched to a gene. CDR1 is SGDLS and CDR2 is YYNGEE in the germline V gene. The length of the CDR3 is 16 residues. The CDR3 DNA follows: TGTGCCAGCAGCGTAGATGCGGGAGGGAACACCGGGGAGCTGTTTTTT. Translation gives CASSVDAGGNTGELFF. The variable domain in full, with the rest retrieved from reference TRBV9 and TRBJ2-2, is DSGVTQTPKHLITATGQRVTLRCSPRSGDLSVYWYQQSLDQGLQFLIQYYNGEERAKGNILERFSAQQFPDLHSELNLSSLELGDSALYFCASSVDAGGNTGELFFGEGSRLTVL.

The chain is built from TRBV20-1 and TRBJ1-6, with D tentatively TRBD1 (5 bases). The CDR3 contains 15 residues. V was trimmed by 4 bases and J by 11 bases, leaving 21 bases between them. Germline loops: CDR1 DFQATT, CDR2 SNEGSKA (reference sequence). Written as DNA, the CDR3 is TGCAGTGCTAATCTGCCACGGCACAGGCAAACACCCCTCCACTTT. The encoded protein is CSANLPRHRQTPLHF.

The chain recombines TRBV20-1 with TRBJ2-1; TRBD2 aligns across 11 bases. The V gene's germline CDR1 is DFQATT and CDR2 SNEGSKA (reference sequence). The length of the CDR3 is 16 residues. V shed 5 bases, J shed 3 bases, and the junction held 9 bases outside the gene matches. The CDR3, as DNA: TGCAGTGCTGAACCGGGACTAGCGGAAAACTACAATGAGCAGTTCTTC. Its protein is CSAEPGLAENYNEQFF.

The chain has TRBV20-1 and TRBJ1-2; no reliable D call. V shed 1 base and J shed 2 bases, with 8 bases lying between them. CDR1 DFQATT and CDR2 SNEGSKA come from the germline V gene (reference sequence). This CDR3 comprises 13 residues. CDR3 sequence reads: CSARVGRNYGYTF. For the CDR3, the DNA is TGCAGTGCTAGAGTAGGCCGGAACTATGGCTACACCTTC.

This clonotype has more than one count but fewer than ten. This sequence joins TRBV12-3 or TRBV12-4 and TRBJ2-2; D is uncertain. CDR3 length: 14 amino acids. The germline V and J ends were trimmed by 5 bases and 5 bases, with 12 bases remaining between them. Written as DNA, the CDR3 is TGTGCCAGCAGTCCCCCCTCATCGACCGGGGAGCTGTTTTTT. It encodes CASSPPSSTGELFF.

This clonotype has only a few counts. This rearrangement joins TRBV29-1 to TRBJ1-6; the D gene is possibly TRBD1 (5 bases). This CDR3 region has 13 residues. V shed 7 bases and J shed 6 bases, with 13 bases lying between them. Per the germline V gene, CDR1 is SQVTM and CDR2 is ANQGSEA. CDR3 region: CSARVRTNSPLHF. For the CDR3, the DNA is TGCAGCGCCAGGGTCCGGACTAATTCACCCCTCCACTTT.

V gene TRBV9 combines with J gene TRBJ2-3; TRBD1 matches 10 bases. The V gene end was trimmed by 3 bases and the J gene end by 2 bases; junction bases not matched to a gene: 15. The CDR3 is 19 amino acids. CDR1 and CDR2 from the germline V gene are SGDLS and YYNGEE. As DNA, the CDR3 is TGTGCCAGCAGCGCCGGTCCGGGACAGGGGTTAGTGGACACAGATACGCAGTATTTT. Translating it yields CASSAGPGQGLVDTDTQYF. The full variable domain, rest sourced from reference TRBV9 and TRBJ2-3, is DSGVTQTPKHLITATGQRVTLRCSPRSGDLSVYWYQQSLDQGLQFLIQYYNGEERAKGNILERFSAQQFPDLHSELNLSSLELGDSALYFCASSAGPGQGLVDTDTQYFGPGTRLTVL.

This clonotype was observed a few times. The J gene is TRBJ2-1, the V gene TRBV7-3; 11 positions match TRBD2. V lost 1 base and J lost 9; bases outside the gene matches: 5. This CDR3 has 15 amino acids. CDR1 SGHTA and CDR2 FQGTGA come from the germline V gene. Written as DNA, the CDR3 is TGTGCCAGCAGCTTAATAGCGGGAGGGCCAGGTGAGCAGTTCTTC. Protein sequence: CASSLIAGGPGEQFF.

In this sample, this clonotype turned up a few times. CDR3 protein: CASSVGLWASGANVLTF. The CDR3 region has the DNA TGTGCCAGCAGCGTAGGTCTCTGGGCTTCTGGGGCCAACGTCCTGACTTTC. The chain uses TRBV9 and TRBJ2-6; D unclear. Deletions cut 0 bases from V and 1 base from J, with 11 bases between. This CDR3 has 17 residues. Germline lookup yields CDR1 SGDLS and CDR2 YYNGEE.

The rearrangement uses TRBV24-1 and TRBJ2-3; tentative D call: TRBD2 (6 bases). V lost 9 bases and J lost 0, with 12 bases in between. The CDR3 is made up of 14 amino acids. Germline CDR1 KGHDR, CDR2 SFDVKD. DNA for the CDR3: TGTGCCACCTTGGGAGGATCTAGCACAGATACGCAGTATTTT. It is translated as CATLGGSSTDTQYF.

This clonotype has more than one count but fewer than ten. This chain connects TRBV20-1 to TRBJ2-3, with D possibly being TRBD1 or TRBD2 (5 bases each). V dropped 6 bases and J dropped 2 bases, with 15 bases sitting between them. Germline lookup yields CDR1 DFQATT and CDR2 SNEGSKA (reference sequence). The CDR3 extends over 14 amino acids. Written as DNA, the CDR3 is TGCAGTGCCCGCCCGGGGACCGCCACAGATACGCAGTATTTT. This translates into CSARPGTATDTQYF.

The rearrangement uses TRBV7-8 and TRBJ2-5; the match to TRBD1 covers 7 bases. V lost 6 bases, J lost 5 bases, and 15 bases stayed unmatched. Germline assignment: CDR1 SGHVS and CDR2 FQNEAQ. The CDR3 runs 16 residues. DNA for the CDR3: TGTGCCAGCAGATTCAGACAGGGCTCGAATATTGAGACCCAGTACTTC. Translated, it gives CASRFRQGSNIETQYF.

This chain connects TRBV4-1 to TRBJ2-1; TRBD2 agrees at 8 bases. The germline V gene encodes CDR1 MGHRA and CDR2 YSYEKL. This CDR3 region has 21 residues. V was pared by 0 bases and J by 0 bases, with 16 bases of the junction left unmatched. As DNA, the CDR3 is TGCGCCAGCAGCCAAGATCTGTTCTTAGCGGGAAGAACTAGCTCCTACAATGAGCAGTTCTTC. This gives the protein CASSQDLFLAGRTSSYNEQFF.

The chain uses TRBV5-5 and TRBJ1-5, with 8 bases identical to TRBD1. This CDR3 spans 14 amino acids. Germline V CDR1 and CDR2: SGHKS, YYEKEE (reference sequence). Germline trimming cut 1 base from V and 5 bases from J; bases unmatched to any gene: 2. The CDR3 loop reads CASSLRTGYQPQHF. CDR3 sequence (DNA): TGTGCCAGCAGCTTGCGGACAGGGTATCAGCCCCAGCATTTT.

In its sample, this clonotype was seen many times. This sequence joins TRBV12-3 or TRBV12-4 and TRBJ2-5, with 9 positions matching TRBD1. Trimming cost V 2 bases and J 5 bases; bases outside gene matches: 9. The CDR3 has 16 residues. As DNA, the CDR3 is TGTGCCAGCAGTTTATTCGGGACAGGGTTTTTGGAGACCCAGTACTTC. Its translation: CASSLFGTGFLETQYF.

This clonotype came up a few times. The chain carries TRBV5-1 and TRBJ2-5; the match to TRBD2 covers 11 bases. Germline CDR1 SGHRS, CDR2 YFSETQ. The V and J ends lost 5 bases and 4 bases, in that order; junction bases with no gene match: 4. The CDR3 is 14 residues long. The CDR3 loop reads CASREGLAVETQYF. CDR3 nucleotides: TGCGCCAGCAGAGAGGGACTAGCGGTAGAGACCCAGTACTTC.

The rearrangement links TRBV24-1 to TRBJ2-5; 9 bases fit TRBD1. The V segment lost 4 bases and the J segment 5 bases; nucleotides outside the gene matches: 10. Germline V CDR1 and CDR2: KGHDR, SFDVKD. The CDR3 consists of 16 residues. The CDR3 spells CATSDQGQGFWETQYF. The CDR3 DNA sequence: TGTGCCACCAGTGACCAGGGACAGGGCTTCTGGGAGACCCAGTACTTC.